A single sample gave rise to the 32 T cell receptor beta chains below, sequenced in a study of OX40 agonist ivuxolimab in advanced cancers. The table came from immunoSEQ multiplex PCR; TCRdb's copy has only in-frame clones and leaves some out. The table lists 77,000 or so clones, approximately 85% of them singletons, with around 2.1% in the top ten. The starting material was CD4+ or CD8+ T cells sorted from blood, obtained in a trial of the OX40 agonist ivuxolimab. The receptors were gathered from an adult with an advanced solid tumor such as melanoma, head and neck, liver or kidney cancer.

The chain couples TRBV7-9 to TRBJ1-3; weak D call: TRBD1 (5 bases). Germline V gives CDR1 SEHNR, CDR2 FQNEAQ (reference sequence). V was shortened by 4 bases and J by 3 bases, with 10 bases between the two germline ends. The CDR3 spans 14 residues. The CDR3 is CASSSGTLGNTIYF. The CDR3 coding sequence is TGTGCCAGCAGCTCCGGGACTCTTGGAAACACCATATATTTT. The full variable domain, its missing parts supplied by reference TRBV7-9 and TRBJ1-3, is DTGVSQNPRHKITKRGQNVTFRCDPISEHNRLYWYRQTLGQGPEFLTYFQNEAQLEKSRLLSDRFSAERPKGSFSTLEIQRTEQGDSAMYLCASSSGTLGNTIYFGEGSWLTVV.

This clone is a singleton in its sample. The chain uses TRBV11-2 and TRBJ2-7, with 8 bases aligning to TRBD2. J lost 0 bases, V lost 1 base, and 2 bases had no gene match. The CDR3 runs to 15 residues. Germline assignment: CDR1 SGHAT and CDR2 FQNNGV. The CDR3: CASSLAAGGSYEQYF. CDR3 bases: TGTGCCAGCAGCTTAGCGGCGGGAGGCTCCTACGAGCAGTACTTC. The whole variable domain, remainder taken from reference TRBV11-2 and TRBJ2-7, is EAGVAQSPRYKIIEKRQSVAFWCNPISGHATLYWYQQILGQGPKLLIQFQNNGVVDDSQLPKDRFSAERLKGVDSTLKIQPAKLEDSAVYLCASSLAAGGSYEQYFGPGTRLTVT.

This chain uses TRBV5-8 with TRBJ2-3; 8 positions agree with TRBD2. Germline CDR1 and CDR2: SGHTS and YDEGEE. The trim removed 6 bases at V and 4 bases at J, leaving 7 bases unmatched. The CDR3 totals 14 residues. The CDR3 is CASKAGGRPDTQYF. The CDR3 nucleotides read TGTGCCAGCAAAGCCGGCGGGAGGCCAGATACGCAGTATTTT.

The CDR3 is CASSGRRISGNGPQHF. The DNA for the CDR3 is TGTGCCAGCAGTGGCCGCAGGATCAGCGGGAATGGGCCCCAGCATTTT. The chain uses TRBV6-1 and TRBJ1-5; D gene ambiguous. Germline values: CDR1 MNHNS, CDR2 SASEGT. This CDR3 has 16 amino acids. V gave up 4 bases and J gave up 9 bases, with 22 bases separating them.

The chain has TRBV27 and TRBJ2-2, with D perhaps given as TRBD1 or TRBD2 (6 bases each). The ends were cut back, 8 bases at V and 6 bases at J, with 16 bases in the middle. The CDR3 spans 14 residues. The V gene's germline CDR1 is MNHEY and CDR2 SMNVEV (reference sequence). This chain's CDR3 is CASRRGLAPGELFF. CDR3 bases: TGTGCCAGCCGGAGGGGGTTGGCGCCCGGGGAGCTGTTTTTT.

The rearrangement uses TRBV9 and TRBJ2-5, with D possibly TRBD1 on 6 matching bases. The CDR3 is 14 amino acids. Germline CDR1 and CDR2: SGDLS and YYNGEE. The V end lost 2 bases, the J end lost 0 bases, and 8 bases lay between the germline ends. CDR3 nucleotide sequence: TGTGCCAGCAGCGTGGGACAATACCAAGAGACCCAGTACTTC. It codes for CASSVGQYQETQYF.

The chain recombines TRBV5-1 with TRBJ1-6, with D uncertain. Germline CDR1 SGHRS, CDR2 YFSETQ. V was clipped by 5 bases and J by 6 bases, with 15 bases between them. The CDR3 extends over 15 amino acids. The CDR3 bases are TGCGCCAGCAGTCCGACCGCCGGGAGTAATTCACCCCTCCACTTT. This sequence encodes CASSPTAGSNSPLHF.

V is TRBV6-5 and J is TRBJ1-5; D not resolved. V was shortened by 7 bases and J by 5 bases, with 12 bases between the two germline ends. The CDR3 covers 13 residues. Germline CDR1 MNHEY, CDR2 SVGAGI. CDR3 in DNA: TGTGCCAGCAAGGCGCGTATAGATCAGCCCCAGCATTTT. Its translation is CASKARIDQPQHF.

The chain combines TRBV7-6 with TRBJ2-1; weak D call: TRBD1 (5 bases). Germline V gene lookup returns CDR1 SGHVS and CDR2 FNYEAQ. The V gene lost 2 bases and the J gene lost 3 bases, with 5 bases spanning the gap. This CDR3 region has 13 residues. The CDR3 sequence is CASSLTGYNEQFF. CDR3 coding DNA: TGTGCCAGCAGCTTAACAGGCTACAATGAGCAGTTCTTC.

The rearrangement uses TRBV29-1 and TRBJ2-5, with D hard to call. The length of the CDR3 is 13 residues. Trimming shortened V by 7 bases and J by 1 base, and 13 bases separated the two germline ends. Germline CDR1 is SQVTM and CDR2 is ANQGSEA. The CDR3 DNA follows: TGCAGCGATGCGACCGTCCTCCAAGAGACCCAGTACTTC. The encoded protein is CSDATVLQETQYF.

V is TRBV7-9 and J is TRBJ1-1; 8 nucleotides align to TRBD1. Trimming removed 3 bases from V and 1 base from J; junction bases left unmatched: 10. This CDR3 is 17 amino acids long. CDR1 and CDR2 (germline): SEHNR, FQNEAQ (reference sequence). CDR3 region: CASSFSSTRGPNTEAFF. CDR3 nucleotide sequence: TGTGCCAGCAGCTTTTCTTCCACCAGGGGGCCGAACACTGAAGCTTTCTTT.

The chain links TRBV10-3 to TRBJ2-1; weak D call: TRBD2 (6 bases). V was trimmed by 6 bases and J by 8 bases, leaving 14 bases between them. CDR3 length: 13 residues. From germline, CDR1 is ENHRY and CDR2 SYGVKD. The CDR3 DNA follows: TGTGCCATCAGCTACGACCCGGGGGATGAGCAGTTCTTC. Translated: CAISYDPGDEQFF.

This chain connects TRBV11-3 to TRBJ2-1; no clear D gene. The CDR3 is 12 amino acids. Trimming pared 0 bases from V and 8 bases from J, leaving 5 bases between. Germline loops: CDR1 SGHNT, CDR2 YENEEA. CDR3 loop: CASSLDADEQFF. The CDR3 region has the DNA TGTGCCAGCAGCTTAGACGCCGATGAGCAGTTCTTC.

The rearrangement links TRBV30 to TRBJ1-2; D is unresolved. V was pared by 5 bases and J by 6 bases, with 13 bases between. The CDR3 has 12 residues. Germline V gene lookup returns CDR1 GTSNPN and CDR2 SVGIG (reference sequence). The CDR3 bases are TGTGCCTGGTACACTGGAGGGAATGGCTACACCTTC. Translation gives CAWYTGGNGYTF.

In this sample, this clone turned up a few times. The rearrangement uses TRBV2 and TRBJ1-5, with D tentatively TRBD1 (6 bases). Germline V lookup: CDR1 SNHLY, CDR2 FYNNEI. The CDR3 sequence is 14 residues long. Trimming left V 8 bases short and J 5 bases short, with 16 bases between. The CDR3 here is CASGSNRGDQPQHF. The CDR3, as DNA: TGTGCCAGCGGGAGTAATAGGGGGGATCAGCCCCAGCATTTT.

This clone was seen a single time. V gene TRBV19 combines with J gene TRBJ2-3, with D tentatively TRBD1 (5 bases). V lost 2 bases, J lost 4 bases, and 10 bases lay in between. The germline V gene encodes CDR1 LNHDA and CDR2 SQIVND (reference sequence). The CDR3 is 14 residues long. The CDR3 spells CASSIRAGPDTQYF. CDR3 nucleotide sequence: TGTGCCAGTAGTATAAGGGCAGGGCCAGATACGCAGTATTTT.

The chain has TRBV6-1 and TRBJ1-1, with no clear D. Germline lookup yields CDR1 MNHNS and CDR2 SASEGT. Deletions cut 6 bases from V and 10 bases from J, with 9 bases between. The CDR3 runs 10 residues. The CDR3: CASSEFVAFF. The CDR3 nucleotides read TGTGCCAGCAGCGAGTTTGTAGCTTTCTTT.

The chain carries TRBV10-3 and TRBJ1-5; TRBD1 matches 9 bases. Germline CDR1 reads ENHRY; CDR2 reads SYGVKD. The CDR3 is 15 residues long. V lost 2 bases and J lost 3; bases outside the gene matches: 2. CDR3 in amino acids: CAISEGQGSNQPQHF. The CDR3 DNA reads as TGTGCCATCAGTGAGGGACAGGGGTCCAATCAGCCCCAGCATTTT.

This clone was found once. The chain joins TRBV5-5 to TRBJ1-1, with D unresolved. Germline CDR1 and CDR2: SGHKS and YYEKEE (reference sequence). The ends were cut back, 2 bases at V and 5 bases at J, with 1 base in the middle. CDR3 size: 10 residues. DNA of the CDR3: TGTGCCAGCAGCTTAACTGAAGCTTTCTTT. Its protein product is CASSLTEAFF.

This rearrangement joins TRBV5-5 to TRBJ1-1; TRBD1 matches at 7 bases. CDR1 and CDR2 (germline): SGHKS, YYEKEE (reference sequence). V lost 4 bases to trimming and J lost 2 bases; unmatched junction nucleotides: 8. The CDR3 is made up of 15 amino acids. CDR3 bases: TGTGCCAGCAGCGCACAAGGACAGGCAAACACTGAAGCTTTCTTT. The encoded protein is CASSAQGQANTEAFF.

V usage is TRBV7-2 and J usage is TRBJ2-7; D may be TRBD2 (5 bases). Germline V gene lookup returns CDR1 SGHTA and CDR2 FQGNSA. The CDR3 covers 17 residues. V gave up 1 base and J gave up 5 bases, with 21 bases separating them. The CDR3 sequence: CASSLVPGLANKNEQYF. CDR3 in DNA: TGTGCCAGCAGCTTAGTTCCCGGGTTAGCGAATAAGAACGAGCAGTACTTC.

The genes are TRBV28 and TRBJ1-5; D is perhaps TRBD1 (6 bases). CDR1 is MDHEN, CDR2 SYDVKM, per germline. Deletions cut 6 bases from V and 6 bases from J, with 15 bases between. The CDR3 spans 14 residues. CDR3 protein: CASRVQGRTQPQHF. As DNA, the CDR3 is TGTGCCAGCAGGGTTCAGGGGCGGACTCAGCCCCAGCATTTT. Full variable domain (rest looked up from reference TRBV28 and TRBJ1-5): DVKVTQSSRYLVKRTGEKVFLECVQDMDHENMFWYRQDPGLGLRLIYFSYDVKMKEKGDIPEGYSVSREKKERFSLILESASTNQTSMYLCASRVQGRTQPQHFGDGTRLSIL.

The J gene is TRBJ2-5, the V gene TRBV4-2; 12 positions agree with TRBD2. The ends lost 0 bases at V and 1 base at J; junction bases unmatched: 6. The CDR3 contains 18 residues. Germline V gene lookup returns CDR1 LGHNA and CDR2 YNFKEQ. The CDR3 reads CASSQDYGTSGFQETQYF. As DNA, the CDR3 is TGTGCCAGCAGCCAAGACTACGGGACTAGCGGGTTCCAAGAGACCCAGTACTTC.

The chain joins TRBV6-4 to TRBJ1-1, with a weak D call TRBD1 (6 bases). The CDR3 consists of 16 residues. The germline gives CDR1 MRHNA, CDR2 SNTAGT. V dropped 4 bases and J dropped 4 bases, with 19 bases sitting between them. The CDR3, as DNA: TGTGCCAGCAGTGTACGTCCGGGAACAGGGCCCACTGAAGCTTTCTTT. Encoded protein: CASSVRPGTGPTEAFF.

The chain carries TRBV7-9 and TRBJ2-1; 8 bases align to TRBD2. After removal of 0 bases from V and 1 base from J, the junction contained 8 bases not matched to a gene. Germline CDR1 SEHNR, CDR2 FQNEAQ (reference sequence). The CDR3 is made up of 18 amino acids. CDR3 bases: TGTGCCAGCAGCTTAGCGGGAGAGCGGGGGAGGTCCTACAATGAGCAGTTCTTC. This codes for CASSLAGERGRSYNEQFF.

The rearrangement uses TRBV28 and TRBJ1-2; D uncertain. Trimming stripped 6 bases from V and 7 bases from J, with 15 bases between. The CDR3 totals 13 residues. CDR1 MDHEN and CDR2 SYDVKM come from the germline V gene. The DNA of the CDR3 is TGTGCCAGCAGCCTCATAACGGTTGTTGGCTACACCTTC. It specifies CASSLITVVGYTF.

The chain recombines TRBV6-1 with TRBJ2-2; D gene unclear. Germline CDR1 reads MNHNS; CDR2 reads SASEGT. The CDR3 spans 12 residues. The ends were cut back, 10 bases at V and 5 bases at J, with 11 bases in the middle. The CDR3 DNA sequence: TGTGCCACTCAGGCCTTAACCGGGGAGCTGTTTTTT. Protein: CATQALTGELFF.

This chain connects TRBV27 to TRBJ2-3; 9 nucleotides agree with TRBD1. Germline V gene sequence: CDR1 MNHEY, CDR2 SMNVEV (reference sequence). The ends lost 8 bases at V and 2 bases at J; junction bases unmatched: 5. The CDR3 totals 14 residues. This CDR3 is CASGTGLNTDTQYF. CDR3 nucleotides: TGTGCCAGCGGGACAGGGTTGAACACAGATACGCAGTATTTT.

The chain is built from TRBV6-6 and TRBJ2-5; 7 nucleotides line up with TRBD1. CDR3 length: 16 residues. The V gene's germline CDR1 is MNHNY and CDR2 SVGAGI (reference sequence). Trimming took 5 bases from V and 1 from J; bases not matched to a gene: 10. The CDR3 loop reads CASSGVGTVTQETQYF. The CDR3 DNA is TGTGCCAGCAGTGGTGTTGGGACAGTGACCCAAGAGACCCAGTACTTC.

CDR3 bases: TGTGCCAGCAGTAGCGGGAGCAGCTTTGAAGCTTTCTTT. Translating it yields CASSSGSSFEAFF. This chain connects TRBV6-1 to TRBJ1-1; D remains unclear. CDR3 length: 13 amino acids. V was shortened by 5 bases and J by 7 bases, with 14 bases between the two germline ends. Germline assignment: CDR1 MNHNS and CDR2 SASEGT.

This chain connects TRBV19 to TRBJ2-5, with D uncertain. The J call is doubtful: the DNA matches TRBJ2-7 better. The CDR3 runs 14 residues. Germline V lookup: CDR1 LNHDA, CDR2 SQIVND (reference sequence). CDR3 region: CASSPGPERHEQYF. DNA for the CDR3: TGTGCCAGCAGTCCCGGACCGGAGAGGCACGAGCAGTACTTC.

This chain uses TRBV5-1 with TRBJ1-6; 7 bases are a match to TRBD1. CDR3 length equals 17 residues. Trimming at V came to 0 bases and at J to 8 bases, leaving 11 bases not matched to a gene. Germline CDR1 is SGHRS and CDR2 is YFSETQ. This chain's CDR3 is CASSLGTTGTAYSPLHF. The DNA for the CDR3 is TGCGCCAGCAGCTTGGGGACAACCGGGACAGCCTATTCACCCCTCCACTTT.